The 19 T cell receptor beta chains below all came from one sample that was sequenced in a study of CD8 T cells in ankylosing spondylitis. The study, taken as a whole, reports: Blood from ankylosing spondylitis patients appeared to carry a characteristic roughly eight-variant TCR beta motif.

MiXCR, run by TCRdb on the 5' RACE reads, gives a single entry per CDR3 protein. The sample shows some 220,000 distinct CDR3 sequences, about 7% of them seen only once. These receptors have no identified antigens. The sample taken for sequencing was blood, either unsorted or a sorted T cell fraction (not recorded which). Receptors originate from a male donor with ankylosing spondylitis.

This clonotype was observed at least ten times. The chain employs TRBV20-1 and TRBJ1-1; D is perhaps TRBD1 (6 bases). Germline V lookup: CDR1 DFQATT, CDR2 SNEGSKA (reference sequence). The CDR3 runs to 15 residues. Trimming took off 6 bases at V and 3 bases at J, with 20 bases between the two ends. The CDR3 nucleotides are TGCAGTGCCGACCCCCGACAGGTACGGGACACTGAAGCTTTCTTT. Translating gives CSADPRQVRDTEAFF.

This clonotype was detected only a few times. This rearrangement joins TRBV11-3 to TRBJ2-7; D is uncertain. CDR3 size: 16 residues. Trimming left V 0 bases short and J 0 bases short, with 12 bases between. Germline CDR1 and CDR2: SGHNT and YENEEA. CDR3 in DNA: TGTGCCAGCAGCTTAGACACGGACGGCAACTCCTACGAGCAGTACTTC. Its translation: CASSLDTDGNSYEQYF.

This clonotype was detected ten times or more. The chain uses TRBV27 and TRBJ1-1; no definite D call. V lost 2 bases to trimming and J lost 1 base, with 8 bases between them. The germline CDR1 and CDR2 sequences are MNHEY and SMNVEV (reference sequence). The CDR3 loop spans 14 amino acids. The CDR3: CASSLIGRNTEAFF. Here the CDR3 DNA reads TGTGCCAGCAGTTTAATAGGCAGGAACACTGAAGCTTTCTTT.

This clonotype was seen repeatedly, ten times or more. The chain links TRBV6-2 or TRBV6-3 to TRBJ2-1, with TRBD1 identical over 11 bases. V lost 6 bases to trimming and J lost 3 bases; unmatched junction nucleotides: 4. The CDR3 totals 15 residues. Germline V CDR1 and CDR2: MNHEY, SVGEGT. In DNA, the CDR3 is TGTGCCAGCAGATGGACAGGGGGCATCTACAATGAGCAGTTCTTC. Translated: CASRWTGGIYNEQFF.

This clonotype was observed many times. The chain uses TRBV20-1 and TRBJ2-5; D remains ambiguous. The ends were cut back, 1 base at V and 5 bases at J, with 14 bases in the middle. The CDR3 totals 14 residues. Germline loops: CDR1 DFQATT, CDR2 SNEGSKA (reference sequence). As DNA, the CDR3 is TGCAGTGCTAGAGTATCCGGGTGGGTGGAGACCCAGTACTTC. This sequence encodes CSARVSGWVETQYF.

This clonotype has ten or more counts. The chain joins TRBV5-1 to TRBJ2-1, with 7 bases matching TRBD2. The CDR3 loop spans 12 amino acids. V lost 4 bases and J lost 10; bases outside the gene matches: 5. Germline V gene lookup returns CDR1 SGHRS and CDR2 YFSETQ. DNA for the CDR3: TGCGCCAGCAGCCCTGAAGCGGGGGAGCAGTTCTTC. The encoded protein is CASSPEAGEQFF. The whole variable domain, filled in from reference TRBV5-1 and TRBJ2-1, reads KAGVTQTPRYLIKTRGQQVTLSCSPISGHRSVSWYQQTPGQGLQFLFEYFSETQRNKGNFPGRFSGRQFSNSRSEMNVSTLELGDSALYLCASSPEAGEQFFGPGTRLTVL.

The gene calls are TRBV5-5 and TRBJ1-3; D ambiguous. The V end was cut by 1 base, the J end by 3 bases, with 20 bases between. The CDR3 covers 18 residues. Germline V gene lookup returns CDR1 SGHKS and CDR2 YYEKEE (reference sequence). CDR3 sequence reads: CASSLSSGRWLSGNTIYF. The CDR3 DNA reads as TGTGCCAGCAGCTTGTCCAGCGGGAGATGGTTAAGTGGAAACACCATATATTTT. Looking up the rest from reference TRBV5-5 and TRBJ1-3 gives the full variable domain: DAGVTQSPTHLIKTRGQQVTLRCSPISGHKSVSWYQQVLGQGPQFIFQYYEKEERGRGNFPDRFSARQFPNYSSELNVNALLLGDSALYLCASSLSSGRWLSGNTIYFGEGSWLTVV.

There are a few counts of this clonotype. The chain is built from TRBV15 and TRBJ2-7; no definite D call. V lost 5 bases, J lost 6 bases, and 8 bases lay in between. CDR1 is LNHNV and CDR2 is YYDKDF in the germline V gene (reference sequence). The CDR3 runs to 11 residues. The CDR3 DNA follows: TGTGCCACCAGCGACCGTTTCGAGCAGTACTTC. Protein product: CATSDRFEQYF.

The chain is built from TRBV6-4 and TRBJ2-3, with 10 bases fitting TRBD2. This CDR3 has 16 amino acids. V lost 3 bases to trimming and J lost 0 bases; unmatched junction nucleotides: 3. Germline lookup yields CDR1 MRHNA and CDR2 SNTAGT. CDR3 amino acids: CASSEEAGGSTDTQYF. CDR3 coding DNA: TGTGCCAGCAGTGAGGAAGCGGGGGGGAGCACAGATACGCAGTATTTT.

This clonotype was found many times. The V and J genes are TRBV10-2 and TRBJ1-1; tentatively, D is TRBD1 (6 bases). Trimming shortened V by 6 bases and J by 4 bases, and 15 bases separated the two germline ends. This CDR3 has 14 residues. CDR1 and CDR2 (germline): WSHSY, SAAADI. DNA of the CDR3: TGCGCCAGCAGCGCTGACAGGAGGGGCACTGAAGCTTTCTTT. It yields the protein CASSADRRGTEAFF.

On this clonotype itself: A much larger clone lies one base from this, so it may be a read error. The chain combines TRBV7-2 with TRBJ2-2; TRBD2 matches 10 bases. Germline V gene data show CDR1 as SGHTA and CDR2 as FQGNSA. Losses at the gene ends were 7 bases for V and 3 bases for J; bases not matched to a gene: 5. This CDR3 is 15 amino acids long. The chain's CDR3 is CASNRTSGYTGELFF. CDR3 coding DNA: TGTGCCAGCAATCGGACTAGCGGTTACACCGGGGAGCTGTTTTTT.

The sample holds many counts of this clonotype. The rearrangement links TRBV9 to TRBJ1-1; D might be TRBD1 (6 bases). This CDR3 spans 15 amino acids. Germline CDR1 is SGDLS and CDR2 is YYNGEE. V was shortened by 0 bases and J by 1 base, with 10 bases between the two germline ends. In DNA, the CDR3 is TGTGCCAGCAGCGTAGGAGGGGGGTCGAACACTGAAGCTTTCTTT. Protein sequence: CASSVGGGSNTEAFF.

This clonotype was recorded a few times. The chain has TRBV10-3 and TRBJ1-4; 8 positions agree with TRBD1. Per germline, CDR1 ENHRY and CDR2 SYGVKD. This CDR3 contains 16 residues. With V trimmed by 3 bases and J by 8 bases, 11 bases remained unmatched. Here the CDR3 DNA reads TGTGCCATCAGTGACTTCGACAGGGGTGAAGGGGAAAAACTGTTTTTT. Translating it yields CAISDFDRGEGEKLFF.

In this sample, this clonotype turned up many times. V is TRBV7-2 and J is TRBJ2-7; D is undetermined. Per the germline V gene, CDR1 is SGHTA and CDR2 is FQGNSA. The CDR3 consists of 13 residues. V was clipped by 0 bases and J by 4 bases, with 7 bases between them. This chain's CDR3 is CASSLAFRYEQYF. The CDR3 DNA is TGTGCCAGCAGCTTAGCCTTCAGATACGAGCAGTACTTC.

At least ten counts were recorded for this clonotype. The chain carries TRBV11-1 and TRBJ2-1; TRBD2 aligns across 8 bases. V shed 4 bases, J shed 12 bases, and the junction held 11 bases outside the gene matches. Germline CDR1 reads SGHAT; CDR2 reads FQDESV (reference sequence). The CDR3 is 14 amino acids. In DNA, the CDR3 is TGTGCCAGCAGCTCAGTTAGCGGGGCGACGGGGCAGTTCTTC. Translating it yields CASSSVSGATGQFF. The full variable domain, with the rest looked up from reference TRBV11-1 and TRBJ2-1, is EAEVAQSPRYKITEKSQAVAFWCDPISGHATLYWYRQILGQGPELLVQFQDESVVDDSQLPKDRFSAERLKGVDSTLKIQPAELGDSAMYLCASSSVSGATGQFFGPGTRLTVL.

This chain joins TRBV19 and TRBJ2-7, with D unclear. Looked up from germline, CDR1 is LNHDA and CDR2 is SQIVND (reference sequence). V was trimmed by 3 bases and J by 0 bases, leaving 12 bases between them. The CDR3 sequence is 15 residues long. CDR3 residues: CASSILQDPSYEQYF. DNA of the CDR3: TGTGCCAGTAGTATTCTTCAGGATCCCTCCTACGAGCAGTACTTC. Full variable domain (outside the CDR3, taken from reference TRBV19 and TRBJ2-7): DGGITQSPKYLFRKEGQNVTLSCEQNLNHDAMYWYRQDPGQGLRLIYYSQIVNDFQKGDIAEGYSVSREKKESFPLTVTSAQKNPTAFYLCASSILQDPSYEQYFGPGTRLTVT.

At least ten counts were recorded for this clonotype. J is TRBJ1-5 and V is TRBV27; a weak D match, TRBD1 (5 bases). CDR1 is MNHEY and CDR2 is SMNVEV in the germline V gene (reference sequence). The germline V and J ends were trimmed by 5 bases and 4 bases, with 12 bases remaining between them. This CDR3 spans 14 amino acids. The CDR3 spells CASSPLPGNQPQHF. In nucleotides, the CDR3 is TGTGCCAGCAGTCCCTTACCAGGGAATCAGCCCCAGCATTTT.

The table lists this clonotype with many counts. The chain employs TRBV6-6 and TRBJ1-5; no clear D. Germline V gives CDR1 MNHNY, CDR2 SVGAGI (reference sequence). Trimming shortened V by 6 bases and J by 2 bases, and 8 bases separated the two germline ends. This CDR3 is 13 amino acids long. The DNA for the CDR3 is TGTGCCAGCAGCCTGGACGGCAATCAGCCCCAGCATTTT. Translating it yields CASSLDGNQPQHF.

This clonotype appeared many times. The chain employs TRBV20-1 and TRBJ2-2; 13 bases line up with TRBD2. CDR3 length: 18 amino acids. Germline V gene sequence: CDR1 DFQATT, CDR2 SNEGSKA (reference sequence). V shed 0 bases, J shed 3 bases, and the junction held 7 bases outside the gene matches. The CDR3 here is CSARDLGLAGDHTGELFF. As DNA, the CDR3 is TGCAGTGCTAGAGATCTAGGACTAGCGGGAGATCACACCGGGGAGCTGTTTTTT.